Detailed here is one TCR beta chain. This clonotype occurred a few times. The antigen this receptor binds is unknown. Base qualities were left out, and no much larger clone turns up one base away. This record comes from a study of vaccination and CD4 T cells after COVID-19 (dated by TCRdb to 2021 to 2024). Study-level background: Every convalescent patient had a positive nasal swab PCR test for SARS-CoV-2, with mild disease in 9 or 10 patients and severe disease in one. The convalescent cohort comprised six males and four females, including two Hispanic individuals, seven Caucasians, two Asians and one multiracial person. Participants got two doses of the Pfizer-BioNTech BNT162b2 vaccine (n=8) or two doses of the Moderna mRNA-1273 vaccine (n=2). Post-COVID blood samples from convalescent patients were collected a median of 101 days after diagnosis, with a range of roughly 35 to 180 days. The time from the second vaccine dose to post-vaccine blood sampling had a median of roughly 79 days and ranged from about 12 to 241 days. Culture stimuli were overlapping spike peptide pools from SARS-CoV-2 and from the common cold coronaviruses HCoV-NL63, HCoV-OC43 and HCoV-229E. Control cultures used a CEFX viral epitope pool as positive control, an HIV-1 Nef peptide pool as negative control, or no peptide. In 10 COVID-19 convalescent patients and a few infection-naive healthy vaccine recipients, the spike-specific CD4+ TCR repertoire before mRNA vaccination was compared with the repertoire after mRNA vaccination.

This specimen's treatment or condition label, per the study, means: roughly ten-day PBMC culture with coronavirus spike peptide pools or control peptides (ViraFEST assay). The ViraFEST assay, used in the study, expanded antigen-specific T cells with peptide pools and then identified the expanded clonotypes through TCR sequencing. The convalescent patients' positive SARS-CoV-2 PCR tests fell between March and December 2020, which was before the Alpha, Beta and Delta variants emerged in the United States. Each well held 2 million to 2.5 million PBMCs cultured with about 9.8 ug/ml peptide pools in IMDM containing 5% human AB serum and approximately 10 IU/ml IL-2. On days 3 and 7, half of the culture medium was replaced with fresh IL-2-containing medium. CD4+ T cells were isolated after approximately 10 days of culture through negative selection using the EasySep CD4+ T cell isolation kit. Ficoll-Paque Plus gradient centrifugation was used to isolate PBMCs from whole blood, and the isolated PBMCs were then either used fresh or cryopreserved at -140C. Culture conditions were generally each tested in triplicate wells.

Broad study findings and their caveats: Nearly all vaccine-specific clones in convalescent patients (304 of 307) were mono-reactive for SARS-CoV-2 spike rather than cross-reactive with common cold coronaviruses. In convalescent patients, a median approximately 90% of post-vaccine SARS-CoV-2-reactive clones were detected only after vaccination, suggesting vaccine-specific priming. Although the median number of SARS-CoV-2-reactive clonotypes went up from roughly 20 after infection to 35 to 40 after vaccination, the increase was not significant. Only a relatively small number of convalescent patients were included in the study, and early timepoints following natural infection were not analyzed.

The library was made by PCR. TCR sequencing of DNA from cultured CD4+ T cells used the Oncomine TCR Beta short-read assay at the Johns Hopkins FTIC core. Genomic DNA was extracted from the cultured CD4+ T cells with the QIAamp micro DNA kit. The Oncomine TCR Beta libraries from cultured CD4+ T cells were pooled using unique dual indexes and then sequenced on an Illumina iSeq 100. The published analysis was carried out like this. Non-productive sequences were removed, and CDR3s that did not start with C, did not end with F or W, or were shorter than 7 amino acids were discarded. The MANAFEST web application was used to identify antigen-specific clonotypes by comparing peptide-stimulated wells against reference wells and other culture wells. Positive clones required FDR below 0.05, an odds ratio above 5, and productive frequency above 0.1% in at least two of three replicate wells. Clonotypes that were significantly expanded in both SARS-CoV-2 spike wells and at least one common cold coronavirus spike condition were defined as cross-reactive. Using R version 3.6.1, CDR3 homology was evaluated through Levenshtein distances (stringdist) along with unrooted phylogenetic trees (ape). TCRdb reanalyzed the raw reads on its own, using fastp at Q25 for trimming and MiXCR for clone calling, and kept in-frame beta chains. Each CDR3 protein appears once, grouped with its most common genes and DNA. The V and J calls and clone size are TCRdb's, not the authors'. For this sample there are some 11,000 distinct CDR3 sequences; around 50% appear just once. 20% to 25% of the sample comes from the top ten.

The sample taken for sequencing was CD4+ T cells from blood, cultured in vitro. This clonotype was sampled from a human donor who had recovered from COVID-19.

The DNA sequence reads TGTGCCAGCAGCTTAAGGGCCGAAGAAGACTATGGCTACACCTTC. Its product reads: CASSLRAEEDYGYTF. Recombination connected TRBV7-3 to TRBJ1-2; the D gene lacks a confident call. From the cysteine through the phenylalanine, the CDR3 covers 15 amino acids. The entry retains the CDR3 DNA only, 45 bases that are in frame from base 1. V drops 1 base and J drops 3 bases, leaving 12 bases in between. The germline V gene encodes CDR1 SGHTA and CDR2 FQGTGA.